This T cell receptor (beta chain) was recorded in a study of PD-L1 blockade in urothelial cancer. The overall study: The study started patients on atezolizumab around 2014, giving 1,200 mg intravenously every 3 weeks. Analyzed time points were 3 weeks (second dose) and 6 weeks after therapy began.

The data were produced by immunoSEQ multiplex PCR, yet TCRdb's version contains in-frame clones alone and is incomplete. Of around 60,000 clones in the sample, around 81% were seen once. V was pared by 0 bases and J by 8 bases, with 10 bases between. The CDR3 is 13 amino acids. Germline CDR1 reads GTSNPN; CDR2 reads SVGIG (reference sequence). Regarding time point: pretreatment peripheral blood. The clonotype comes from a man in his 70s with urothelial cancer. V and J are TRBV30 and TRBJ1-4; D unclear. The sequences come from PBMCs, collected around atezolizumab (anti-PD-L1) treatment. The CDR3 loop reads CAWSVMAGEKLFF. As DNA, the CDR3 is TGTGCCTGGAGTGTAATGGCGGGCGAAAAACTGTTTTTT.